This entry lists 7 T cell receptor beta chains sequenced from one sample in a study of cytomegalovirus exposure and HLA in healthy donors. This PCR relied on a set of 60 Vbeta primers and 13 Jbeta primers. The assay was immunoSEQ multiplex PCR, and TCRdb's table has in-frame clones only and misses some. This sample has about 140,000 clones, with 83% found just once. Sequenced: PBMCs. The receptors originated from a man between 35 and 55 years old in good health and CMV-seronegative.

The chain joins TRBV15 to TRBJ2-5; the match to TRBD2 covers 9 bases. Per the germline V gene, CDR1 is LNHNV and CDR2 is YYDKDF (reference sequence). The CDR3 loop spans 15 amino acids. Trimming took 3 bases from V and 3 from J; bases not matched to a gene: 5. In nucleotides, the CDR3 is TGTGCCACCAGCAGTTTTAGCGGGGGTGAAGAGACCCAGTACTTC. Encoded protein: CATSSFSGGEETQYF.

This chain links TRBV9 with TRBJ1-3, with no clear D. Per the germline V gene, CDR1 is SGDLS and CDR2 is YYNGEE. V was shortened by 3 bases and J by 0 bases, with 7 bases between the two germline ends. The CDR3 totals 14 residues. CDR3: CASSALSSGNTIYF. The DNA for the CDR3 is TGTGCCAGCAGCGCGCTGAGCTCTGGAAACACCATATATTTT.

The J gene is TRBJ1-2, the V gene TRBV4-3; no reliable D call. The germline V gene encodes CDR1 LGHNA and CDR2 YSLEER. Trimming cost V 0 bases and J 2 bases, with 19 bases left between them. CDR3 length equals 18 residues. This CDR3 is CASSQDKDGVRRNYGYTF. The CDR3 nucleotides read TGCGCCAGCAGCCAAGATAAAGATGGTGTCAGAAGAAACTATGGCTACACCTTC.

The chain couples TRBV11-2 to TRBJ2-2, with 8 positions matching TRBD2. The CDR3 has 16 amino acids. The ends lost 3 bases at V and 3 bases at J; junction bases unmatched: 6. Germline values: CDR1 SGHAT, CDR2 FQNNGV. CDR3 nucleotide sequence: TGTGCCAGCAGCTTTTCTTCAGCGGGAGACACCGGGGAGCTGTTTTTT. Translated, it gives CASSFSSAGDTGELFF.

The gene calls are TRBV5-1 and TRBJ2-1; 8 bases are a match to TRBD2. This CDR3 has 15 residues. The germline gives CDR1 SGHRS, CDR2 YFSETQ. Trimming at V came to 0 bases and at J to 5 bases, leaving 4 bases not matched to a gene. This chain's CDR3 is CASSLVLAGNNEQFF. CDR3 DNA sequence: TGCGCCAGCAGCTTGGTGCTAGCGGGCAACAATGAGCAGTTCTTC.

This clone is a singleton in its sample. This chain connects TRBV10-3 to TRBJ1-1; 10 nucleotides line up with TRBD1. The V gene end was trimmed by 6 bases and the J gene end by 5 bases; junction bases not matched to a gene: 6. This CDR3 spans 14 amino acids. Germline CDR1 and CDR2: ENHRY and SYGVKD. The CDR3 nucleotides are TGTGCCATCAGGACAGGACAGGGGGGTACTGAAGCTTTCTTT. Protein sequence: CAIRTGQGGTEAFF.

In this sample, this clone turned up a few times. This CDR3 is also generated by other DNA sequences in the sample. The V call is TRBV6-1, the J call TRBJ2-1, with 11 positions matching TRBD2. The CDR3 is 15 residues long. The germline V gene encodes CDR1 MNHNS and CDR2 SASEGT. V lost 2 bases and J lost 4; bases outside the gene matches: 1. The chain's CDR3 is CASSELAGGYNEQFF. The DNA for the CDR3 is TGTGCCAGCAGTGAACTAGCGGGAGGATACAATGAGCAGTTCTTC.